This TCR beta chain appears in the sequencing data of a study of monozygotic twins with inflammatory bowel disease. For each CDR3 protein, TCRdb gives one entry from its re-call of the 5' RACE reads, without DNA. This sample's clone table lists approximately 200,000 distinct CDR3 sequences. Per germline, CDR1 MDHEN and CDR2 SYDVKM. The CDR3 loop spans 15 amino acids. The source material was blood. The sequence derives from a human donor with ulcerative colitis or Crohn's disease, or a healthy co-twin of an affected twin (not recorded which). V gene TRBV28 combines with J gene TRBJ2-2; TCRdb picks TRBD1, but there is no DNA to check that call. CDR3 residues: CASSSLDRNTGELFF.